This record covers a single T cell receptor beta chain. The target of this receptor is not known. No qualities accompany the bases; no much larger clone lies one base away. This entry comes from a study of cytomegalovirus exposure and HLA in healthy donors (dated by TCRdb to about 2017). For the wider study: According to an earlier analysis of a few hundred of the donors, some 170 million T cells yielded 117 million unique TCR beta sequences and about 280 Gb of sequence data. Around 330 gigabases of sequencing data and roughly 81 million unique TCR sequences made up an early release that covered around 640 HLA-typed donors. Among the roughly 410 genotyped donors, roughly 80% belonged to the genetic ancestry cluster associated with self-reported Caucasian donors. The study aimed to test whether signatures of past pathogen exposure could be identified by cataloging public T cell receptors. The study profiled the T cell repertoires of approximately 700 subjects by immunosequencing and related them to cytomegalovirus serostatus. Along with the roughly 670-subject first cohort, a separate validation cohort of 120 different subjects was used. To predict cytomegalovirus infection status, the study combined high-throughput TCR immunosequencing, statistical association of individual TCRs with disease status, and machine learning. To study patterns of TCR occurrence, a later analysis re-analyzed previously published TCR beta repertoires from 666 donors and added high-resolution HLA genotyping. Rather than using new phenotypic data, the later analysis identified candidate immune exposures from TCR beta sequences and from how often those sequences occurred across donors. In an earlier analysis of 550 to 700 of the donors, high-throughput TCR beta sequencing was used to judge whether each TCR beta V gene segment behaved as functional or pseudogenic. Donor age, sex, ethnicity and CMV serostatus were collected together with the repertoire data. A later genetic analysis used genome-wide SNP genotypes for about 55% of the 666 donors, treating that subset as a discovery cohort. All discovery cohort repertoires had been generated on a single sequencing platform. HLA typing included class I and class II loci at four-digit resolution. Typing coverage differed by locus: A, B, C, DRB1 and DQB1 were typed in about 629-640 donors, DQA1 in about 500, DPA1 in around 610, and DPB1 in roughly 450. Because of strong linkage in the cohort, roughly five DR-DQ haplotypes were treated as single units for association and clustering. Across 300 to 500 genotyped donors of the cohort, an average of about 200,000 unique TCR beta nucleotide sequences per donor were sequenced, and 15% to 20% of those sequences were non-productive.

The cohort was made up of 650 to 700 healthy bone marrow donors. At the time of sampling, every cohort member was nominally healthy, though immune exposures that went unrecorded were likely present. The donor tested CMV seronegative and was one of the 352 seronegative cohort members. A peripheral blood sample was collected from each donor, and TCR beta sequencing was performed on peripheral blood mononuclear cells. The Qiagen DNeasy Blood Extraction Kit was used to extract genomic DNA from the blood cell samples. From the cysteine up to the phenylalanine, the CDR3 has a length of 15 residues. CDR3 DNA only is kept here, 45 bases in frame from base 1. The V end gives up 3 bases and the J end 6 bases, leaving 10 bases in the junction not matched to a gene. The germline V gene supplies CDR1 KGHSH and CDR2 LQKENI. Library method: the immunoSEQ multiplex PCR assay. For the multiplex PCR, a mixture combining 60 forward primers for TCR Vbeta segments and 13 reverse primers for TCR Jbeta segments was used. Amplification of the CDR3 region of rearranged TCR beta genes was performed with a multiplex PCR assay on genomic DNA. The amplified TCR beta libraries were sequenced on the Illumina HiSeq System as 87-base-pair reads. In the source study's methods: A later analysis tallied around 80 million unique TCR beta chains across the 666 repertoires, and about 12 million of those chains were shared by two or more donors. To remove PCR and sequencing errors, raw reads were error-corrected and collapsed into unique sequences using a nearest-neighbor algorithm that merged closely related sequences. CDR3 sequences were aligned to IMGT reference sequences to assign V, D and J gene segments. For a sequence to be retained, a match of at least six nucleotides to both a V gene segment and a J gene segment was required. Rearrangements were called productive when the CDR3 lacked stop codons and stayed in frame with V and J; all others were non-productive. CDR3 was defined by IMGT convention, running from the second conserved V-encoded cysteine to the conserved J-encoded phenylalanine. Sequences without an unambiguous match to a single V gene segment were excluded from the earlier analysis of 450 to 650 of the donors. In an earlier analysis of around 590 of the donors, a V segment was called functional when productive rearrangements were above 56.7%, and segregating when the standard deviation between donors exceeded 5%. A statistical classification framework was built for diagnosing cytomegalovirus status from the catalog of TCR beta chain sequences. V and J gene assignment, in a later analysis, came from comparing TCR nucleotide sequences with IMGT/GENE-DB human TR gene sequences. The TCRdist pipeline was used in a later analysis to assign CDR3 sequences and most-parsimonious VDJ recombination scenarios. In a later analysis, every TCR beta chain was defined by the combination of its CDR3 amino acid sequence and its V-gene family, and reads without a unique V-gene family were dropped. A later analysis removed nearly 600 highly shared, low-generation-probability nucleotide sequences to deal with suspected cross-contamination and a sequencing artifact. A later analysis calculated a clonal expansion index for each public chain from normalized within-repertoire ranks of inferred template counts. Generation probabilities in a later analysis came from a VDJ recombination model fitted to out-of-frame rearrangements, and those results were checked against IGoR. A later analysis scored TCR-TCR, TCR-HLA and TCR-CMV co-occurrence with hypergeometric tests, applying a repertoire-size bias correction to TCR pairs. A later analysis estimated false discovery rates by permuting HLA or CMV assignments 20 times. A later analysis grouped co-occurring TCRs with DBSCAN, adding TCRdist sequence similarity when clustering within HLA-allele-positive subsets. Repertoires with fewer than 30,000 or more than 120,000 public chains were left out of co-occurrence clustering, as were five repertoires with anomalous nucleotide sharing. In its TCRdb copy, this immuneACCESS table keeps in-frame sequences only and misses some clones. Where compared with another copy, unresolved V genes explain less than half of these, and the others have no known cause. V, J and clone size derive from that table, while D and trimming were established from the DNA sequence. The sample contains about 180,000 clones, over 75% of them found a single time. Around 2.2% of the sample goes to the ten largest clones.

What the research found in general, with its limitations: Because HLA typing was missing for some donors at each locus, association tests included only the typed subset. In a later analysis, the rate of TCR association differed among HLA loci, with DRB1 alleles having the most associated TCRs and HLA-C alleles having the fewest. Several of the top co-occurrence clusters appeared to be linked to parvovirus B19, influenza, CMV and Epstein-Barr virus, according to a later analysis. Because counts were too low, about 17 rarely observed V segments, including chromosome 9 orphons, were excluded from the earlier analysis of around 640 of the donors. Assigning TCR associations to individual alleles was difficult when HLA alleles, especially DR and DQ, strongly co-occurred. Sequencing depth was assumed to be roughly uniform across donors in the presence/absence analyses, though that assumption may not hold. An earlier analysis of 450 to 750 of the donors showed that most TCR beta V segments appeared in productive rearrangements either about 87% or about 30% of the time, which broadly matched IMGT annotations. In a later genetic analysis, a missense DCLRE1C variant was associated with V-gene and J-gene trimming of TCR beta chains, and the association was replicated in an independent cohort. Across donors, most TCR sequences were observed very rarely, whereas some public TCRs were present in many individuals. The sequencing pipeline was judged likely to have produced a cluster of highly shared sequence variants as a technical artifact. Only TCR beta chains were sequenced in this cohort, and the absence of alpha or paired-chain data limited detectable features. A later analysis found that HLA-associated TCR beta chains were more clonally expanded and had lower generation probabilities than equally common non-associated chains. A further reported finding was that TCR beta sequences accurately predicted the HLA-A and HLA-B alleles for most subjects in the first cohort. According to the authors, the approach could potentially be generalized to other disease states and immunological phenotypes. In a later analysis, 16,951 TCR beta sequences were associated with specific HLA alleles at a false discovery rate of 0.05. Linkage disequilibrium might explain the correlated functional status among segregating V segments, but an unknown experimental factor could not be excluded. In the study, some 180 TCR beta chains were listed as associated with cytomegalovirus. A few of the identified cytomegalovirus-associated TCR beta chains were confirmed in vitro to be specific for cytomegalovirus antigens. CMV serostatus was the only immune exposure information available for the cohort. In both the original and validation cohorts, the classifier was reported to diagnose cytomegalovirus status with high specificity and sensitivity. A later genetic analysis reported fewer N-insertions in productive TCRs among donors in an Asian-associated ancestry cluster than the approximately 700-donor mean. Most CMV-associated TCR beta chains appeared to be HLA-restricted in a later analysis, and the HLA associations seemed to be driven largely by CMV exposure. Some IMGT-functional V segments, including TRBV6-2 and TRBV6-3, could not be distinguished by the 87-base-pair reads and were therefore excluded.

This chain is built from TRBV18 and TRBJ1-1, with 7 bases in between that match TRBD1. The sequenced sample was PBMCs. The sequence derives from a man in his 60s in good health and CMV-seronegative. The CDR3 is CASSPGTERISEAFF. The nucleotide sequence is given as TGTGCCAGCTCACCGGGGACAGAGAGGATCTCTGAAGCTTTCTTT.